One sample yielded the 19 T cell receptor beta chains listed below, sequenced in a study of identical twins. A single record per CDR3 protein comes from TCRdb applying MiXCR to the 5' RACE reads. Altogether about 500,000 distinct CDR3 sequences are present, 14% being singletons, with the ten largest covering approximately 0.9%. The sample was also linked to a second study, of yellow fever vaccine responses in identical twins.

The sample was CD4+ T cells sorted from blood. The source of these receptors is a young woman in good health.

This clonotype was seen many times. The chain employs TRBV12-3 or TRBV12-4 and TRBJ2-3; TRBD1 agrees at 10 bases. The CDR3 has 16 residues. With V trimmed by 6 bases and J by 5 bases, 11 bases remained unmatched. The CDR3 DNA follows: TGTGCCAGCAGCTCCCGGGACAGGGGCCGCAAAGATACGCAGTATTTT. Its protein is CASSSRDRGRKDTQYF.

The gene calls are TRBV11-2 and TRBJ2-7, with D possibly matching TRBD1 (6 bases). CDR1 is SGHAT, CDR2 FQNNGV, per germline. The CDR3 covers 15 residues. Trimming took off 3 bases at V and 7 bases at J, with 19 bases between the two ends. Here the CDR3 DNA reads TGTGCCAGCAGCTTCCCCGGGGCTAGGGGGAAGGAGCAGTACTTC. Encoded protein: CASSFPGARGKEQYF.

A few counts support this clonotype. The V call is TRBV3-1, the J call TRBJ2-6; 8 bases match TRBD1. This CDR3 has 16 amino acids. Germline values: CDR1 LGHDT, CDR2 YNNKEL (reference sequence). V was pared by 1 base and J by 2 bases, with 1 base of the junction left unmatched. The CDR3 nucleotides read TGTGCCAGCAGCCAAGGGACAGGGCCTGGGGCCAACGTCCTGACTTTC. Its translation is CASSQGTGPGANVLTF.

A few counts support this clonotype. The J gene is TRBJ2-1, the V gene TRBV28; D might be TRBD2 (7 bases). This CDR3 is 17 amino acids long. Trimming removed 7 bases from V and 9 bases from J, with 28 bases in between. Germline V CDR1 and CDR2: MDHEN, SYDVKM. The CDR3 here is CASTVGRGPSGNGEQFF. For the CDR3, the DNA is TGTGCCAGCACCGTGGGCAGGGGACCTAGCGGCAACGGTGAGCAGTTCTTC.

The J gene is TRBJ2-2, the V gene TRBV5-1, with D perhaps being TRBD1 or TRBD2 (5 bases each). The CDR3 contains 15 residues. CDR1 and CDR2 from the germline V gene are SGHRS and YFSETQ. Trimming removed 0 bases from V and 4 bases from J, with 10 bases in between. The CDR3 reads CASSLEGTGTGELFF. CDR3 DNA: TGCGCCAGCAGCTTGGAAGGGACGGGCACCGGGGAGCTGTTTTTT.

This chain connects TRBV10-3 to TRBJ2-5, with 7 bases identical to TRBD1. CDR3 length: 13 residues. Germline-derived CDR1 and CDR2 are ENHRY and SYGVKD. V trimming: 6 bases; J trimming: 1 base; junction bases outside the gene matches: 2. The CDR3 DNA sequence: TGTGCCATCAGCGGACAGGTCCAAGAGACCCAGTACTTC. Translation: CAISGQVQETQYF.

The chain recombines TRBV12-3 or TRBV12-4 with TRBJ2-1; 12 nucleotides align to TRBD2. The CDR3 spans 19 residues. V trimming: 1 base; J trimming: 6 bases; junction bases outside the gene matches: 13. CDR3 region: CASSLGTGSTSGRSNEQFF. CDR3 DNA: TGTGCCAGCAGTTTAGGGACAGGGTCCACTAGCGGGAGGAGCAATGAGCAGTTCTTC.

This clonotype was seen only a few times. The chain carries TRBV28 and TRBJ2-7, with 12 bases identical to TRBD1. V lost 2 bases, J lost 3 bases, and 5 bases stayed unmatched. The CDR3 contains 16 residues. The germline V gene encodes CDR1 MDHEN and CDR2 SYDVKM. DNA for the CDR3: TGTGCCAGCAGTTTAGGAGGGACAGGGGGCAACTACGAGCAGTACTTC. Protein sequence: CASSLGGTGGNYEQYF. Looking up the rest from reference TRBV28 and TRBJ2-7 gives the full variable domain: DVKVTQSSRYLVKRTGEKVFLECVQDMDHENMFWYRQDPGLGLRLIYFSYDVKMKEKGDIPEGYSVSREKKERFSLILESASTNQTSMYLCASSLGGTGGNYEQYFGPGTRLTVT.

Many counts were recorded for this clonotype. The chain links TRBV5-1 to TRBJ1-1; D not certain. The germline V gene has CDR1 SGHRS and CDR2 YFSETQ. Trimming removed 0 bases at V and 0 bases at J, with 3 bases between. The CDR3 has 13 residues. The chain's CDR3 is CASSLDVNTEAFF. In DNA form, the CDR3 reads TGCGCCAGCAGCTTGGATGTGAACACTGAAGCTTTCTTT. The variable domain in full, with the rest retrieved from reference TRBV5-1 and TRBJ1-1, is KAGVTQTPRYLIKTRGQQVTLSCSPISGHRSVSWYQQTPGQGLQFLFEYFSETQRNKGNFPGRFSGRQFSNSRSEMNVSTLELGDSALYLCASSLDVNTEAFFGQGTRLTVV.

This clonotype occurred many times. The chain recombines TRBV5-1 with TRBJ1-4, with 8 bases fitting TRBD1. From germline, CDR1 is SGHRS and CDR2 YFSETQ. CDR3 length: 15 residues. J gave up 6 bases and V 4 bases, and 8 bases lay outside the gene matches. The DNA for the CDR3 is TGCGCCAGCAGCGCCCGGACAGGGAAGGATGAAAAACTGTTTTTT. Encoded protein: CASSARTGKDEKLFF.

The chain uses TRBV9 and TRBJ2-1, with 9 positions matching TRBD2. V trimming: 0 bases; J trimming: 7 bases; junction bases outside the gene matches: 8. CDR3 size: 16 residues. CDR1 and CDR2 from the germline V gene are SGDLS and YYNGEE. The CDR3 loop is CASSVDAGGPGNEQFF. The CDR3 DNA reads as TGTGCCAGCAGCGTAGATGCGGGAGGGCCGGGAAATGAGCAGTTCTTC.

This chain joins TRBV6-1 and TRBJ2-7; D may be TRBD1 (6 bases). Trimming pared 6 bases from V and 7 bases from J, leaving 19 bases between. Germline CDR1 and CDR2: MNHNS and SASEGT. CDR3 length: 14 amino acids. The DNA for the CDR3 is TGTGCCAGCAGCCCAAGGACAGTTTTTGGTGAGCAGTACTTC. This gives the protein CASSPRTVFGEQYF.

In its sample, this clonotype was seen a few times. V is TRBV5-6 and J is TRBJ2-7; D is possibly TRBD1 (7 bases). Trimming shortened V by 6 bases and J by 0 bases, and 19 bases separated the two germline ends. CDR1 SGHDT and CDR2 YYEEEE come from the germline V gene. This CDR3 contains 16 residues. CDR3 region: CASTQLPGGSSYEQYF. The CDR3 DNA reads as TGTGCCAGCACCCAACTCCCAGGGGGGAGCTCCTACGAGCAGTACTTC.

The V and J genes are TRBV7-9 and TRBJ2-5; maybe TRBD1 (8 bases). The CDR3 extends over 14 amino acids. CDR1 and CDR2 (germline): SEHNR, FQNEAQ (reference sequence). The germline V and J ends were trimmed by 3 bases and 5 bases, with 13 bases remaining between them. The CDR3 loop is CASSLDREGETQYF. DNA for the CDR3: TGTGCCAGCAGCTTGGACAGGGAGGGGGAGACCCAGTACTTC.

This clonotype turned up a few times. The V gene is TRBV7-2, the J gene TRBJ2-1; D call uncertain. V was cut by 8 bases and J by 10 bases, with 12 bases left in between. The CDR3 is made up of 11 amino acids. Germline V lookup: CDR1 SGHTA, CDR2 FQGNSA. This chain's CDR3 is CASSPTAEQFF. The CDR3, as DNA: TGTGCCAGCTCCCCAACGGCGGAGCAGTTCTTC.

This clonotype appeared a few times. The chain has TRBV4-3 and TRBJ2-7; D gene uncertain. In germline, CDR1 is LGHNA, CDR2 YSLEER. The CDR3 runs to 14 residues. Trimming cost V 4 bases and J 2 bases, with 12 bases left between them. For the CDR3, the DNA is TGCGCCAGCAGCCCGCCGGACCACCCCTACGAGCAGTACTTC. It is translated as CASSPPDHPYEQYF.

In this sample, this clonotype turned up once. The chain employs TRBV10-3 and TRBJ2-2, with D tentatively TRBD1 or TRBD2 (5 bases each). Trimming pared 5 bases from V and 4 bases from J, leaving 11 bases between. Germline-derived CDR1 and CDR2 are ENHRY and SYGVKD. The CDR3 loop spans 14 amino acids. Here the CDR3 DNA reads TGTGCCATCAGTCAACGGGGCGGCACCGGGGAGCTGTTTTTT. Protein product: CAISQRGGTGELFF.

V is TRBV10-3 and J is TRBJ2-5; D call uncertain. The CDR3 consists of 15 residues. The germline CDR1 and CDR2 sequences are ENHRY and SYGVKD. Trimming removed 3 bases at V and 1 base at J, with 12 bases between. The CDR3 reads CAISEVARAQETQYF. CDR3 bases: TGTGCCATCAGTGAAGTGGCCCGGGCCCAAGAGACCCAGTACTTC.

This chain uses TRBV7-7 with TRBJ2-7, with 9 bases fitting TRBD1. The CDR3 is made up of 12 amino acids. Germline V gives CDR1 SSHAT, CDR2 FNYEAQ (reference sequence). The CDR3 DNA reads TGTGCACAGGGGGCAGCTCCGGAGGAGCAGTACTTC. It yields the protein CAQGAAPEEQYF. Variable domain in full (rest from reference TRBV7-7 and TRBJ2-7): GAGVSQSPRYKVTKRGQDVTLRCDPISSHATLYWYQQALGQGPEFLTYFNYEAQPDKSGLPSDRFSAERPEGSISTLTIQRTEQRDSAMYRCAQGAAPEEQYFGPGTRLTVT.